The clone carrying this T cell receptor (beta chain) has more than one count but fewer than ten. Its target is unknown. TCRdb fed the RT-PCR reads into MiXCR, producing one record per CDR3 protein. The sample holds 860,000 or so distinct CDR3 sequences, 21% seen once. This record belongs to a study of response to subunit inactivated influenza vaccine. Findings and caveats of the study: Every seasonal influenza vaccination brings in few new T cells, the authors suggested.

This CDR3 is 13 amino acids long. The germline CDR1 and CDR2 sequences are MNHEY and SMNVEV (reference sequence). The ends were cut back, 3 bases at V and 3 bases at J, with 8 bases in the middle. The clonotype comes from a man aged 50-59 years who received an inactivated influenza vaccine. Here the sequenced sample was PBMCs from blood, taken 5 to 6 days after vaccination. The V and J genes are TRBV27 and TRBJ1-2, with unresolved D. Here the CDR3 reads CASSLNADYGYTF. In DNA form, the CDR3 reads TGTGCCAGCAGTTTGAATGCGGACTATGGCTACACCTTC.